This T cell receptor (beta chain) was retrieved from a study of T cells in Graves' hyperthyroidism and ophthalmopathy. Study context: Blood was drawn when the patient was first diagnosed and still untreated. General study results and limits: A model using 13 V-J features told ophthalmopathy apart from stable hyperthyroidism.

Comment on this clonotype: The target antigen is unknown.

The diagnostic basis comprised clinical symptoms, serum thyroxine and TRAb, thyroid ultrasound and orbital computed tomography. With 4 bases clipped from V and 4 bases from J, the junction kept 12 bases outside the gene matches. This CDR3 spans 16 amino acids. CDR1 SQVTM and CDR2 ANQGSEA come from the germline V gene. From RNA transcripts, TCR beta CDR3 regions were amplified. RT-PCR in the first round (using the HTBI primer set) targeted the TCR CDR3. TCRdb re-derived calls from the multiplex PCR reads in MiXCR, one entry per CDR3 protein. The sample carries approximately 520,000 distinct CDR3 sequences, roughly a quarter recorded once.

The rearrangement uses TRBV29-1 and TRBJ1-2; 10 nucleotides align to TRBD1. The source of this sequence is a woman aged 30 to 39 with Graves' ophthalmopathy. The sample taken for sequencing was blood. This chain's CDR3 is CSVGGLGTGDPYGYTF. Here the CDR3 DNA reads TGCAGCGTTGGTGGTCTTGGGACAGGGGACCCCTATGGCTACACCTTC.